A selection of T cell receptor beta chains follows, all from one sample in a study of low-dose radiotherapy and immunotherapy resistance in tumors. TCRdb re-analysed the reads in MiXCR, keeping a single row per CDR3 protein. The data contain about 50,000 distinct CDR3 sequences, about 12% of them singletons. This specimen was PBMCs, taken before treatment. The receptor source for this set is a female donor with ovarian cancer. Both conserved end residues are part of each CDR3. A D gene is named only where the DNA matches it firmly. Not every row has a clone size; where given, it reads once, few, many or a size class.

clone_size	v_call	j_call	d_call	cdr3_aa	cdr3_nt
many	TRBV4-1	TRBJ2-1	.	CASSQDLAGRSYNEQFF	TGCGCCAGCAGCCAAGATCTTGCGGGAAGGTCCTACAATGAGCAGTTCTTC
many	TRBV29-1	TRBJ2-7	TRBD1	CSVGDRVSHEQYF	TGCAGCGTTGGGGACAGGGTTTCACACGAGCAGTACTTC
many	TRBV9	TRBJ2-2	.	CASSSGRDTGELFF	TGTGCCAGCAGCTCCGGCCGTGACACCGGGGAGCTGTTTTTT
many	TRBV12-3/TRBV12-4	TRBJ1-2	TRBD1	CASSSGGQGDGYTF	TGTGCCAGCAGCTCCGGGGGACAGGGGGATGGCTACACCTTC
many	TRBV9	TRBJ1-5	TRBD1	CASSPGGVSNQPQHF	TGTGCCAGCAGCCCAGGGGGAGTCAGCAATCAGCCCCAGCATTTT
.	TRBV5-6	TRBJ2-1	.	CASSLDGGVHNEQFF	TGTGCCAGCAGCTTGGATGGCGGGGTCCACAATGAGCAGTTCTTC
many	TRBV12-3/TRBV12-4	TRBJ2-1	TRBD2	CASTQTSVPYNEQFF	TGTGCCAGCACCCAGACTAGCGTCCCCTACAATGAGCAGTTCTTC
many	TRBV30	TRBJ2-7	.	CAWSTHEQYF	TGTGCCTGGAGTACCCACGAGCAGTACTTC
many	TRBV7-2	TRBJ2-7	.	CASSFGPGEYEQYF	TGTGCCAGCAGCTTCGGTCCCGGGGAGTACGAGCAGTACTTC
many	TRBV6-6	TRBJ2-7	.	CATHRVPYEQYF	TGTGCCACCCATCGAGTGCCCTACGAGCAGTACTTC
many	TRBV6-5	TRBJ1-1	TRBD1	CASRGQVNTEAFF	TGTGCCAGTAGGGGGCAGGTGAACACTGAAGCTTTCTTT
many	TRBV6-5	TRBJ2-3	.	CASRQHTDTQYF	TGTGCCAGCAGACAGCACACAGATACGCAGTATTTT
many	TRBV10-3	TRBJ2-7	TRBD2	CAIGPTSSYEQYF	TGTGCCATCGGGCCGACTAGCAGCTACGAGCAGTACTTC
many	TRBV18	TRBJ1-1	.	CASSPSSSNTEAFF	TGTGCCAGCTCACCCTCTAGCTCGAACACTGAAGCTTTCTTT
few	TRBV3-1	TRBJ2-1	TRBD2	CASSQGTSGGAEQFF	TGTGCCAGCAGCCAAGGGACTAGCGGGGGGGCTGAGCAGTTCTTC
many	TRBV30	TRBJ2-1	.	CAWENYNEQFF	TGTGCCTGGGAAAACTACAATGAGCAGTTCTTC
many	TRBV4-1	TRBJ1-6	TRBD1	CASSPRDREISPLHF	TGCGCCAGCAGCCCCCGGGACAGGGAGATTTCACCCCTCCACTTT
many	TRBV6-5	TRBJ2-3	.	CASRQTGTITDTQYF	TGTGCCAGCAGACAAACCGGGACCATCACAGATACGCAGTATTTT
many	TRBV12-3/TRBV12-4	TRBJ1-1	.	CASSLGNLNTEAFF	TGTGCCAGCTCCCTAGGGAACCTGAACACTGAAGCTTTCTTT
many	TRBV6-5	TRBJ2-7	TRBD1	CASSRTGTAYEQYF	TGTGCCAGCAGTCGAACAGGGACAGCCTACGAGCAGTACTTC
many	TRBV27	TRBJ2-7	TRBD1	CASSLGQGVDEQYF	TGTGCCAGCAGTTTGGGACAGGGTGTTGACGAGCAGTACTTC
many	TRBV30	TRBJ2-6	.	CASTARASSGANVLTF	TGTGCCTCAACAGCCAGGGCAAGCTCTGGGGCCAACGTCCTGACTTTC
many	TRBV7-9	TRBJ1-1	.	CASSLPGRNTEAFF	TGTGCCAGCAGCTTACCGGGACGGAACACTGAAGCTTTCTTT
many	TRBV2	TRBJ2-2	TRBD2	CASSRLAANTGELFF	TGTGCCAGCAGCCGACTAGCGGCGAACACCGGGGAGCTGTTTTTT
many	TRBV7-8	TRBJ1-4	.	CASSLEGFDEKLFF	TGTGCCAGCAGCTTAGAAGGGTTCGATGAAAAACTGTTTTTT
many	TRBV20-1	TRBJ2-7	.	CSAKGLNYEQYF	TGCAGTGCTAAGGGACTGAACTACGAGCAGTACTTC
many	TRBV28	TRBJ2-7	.	CASSFVQGPTYEQYF	TGTGCCAGCAGTTTTGTCCAGGGCCCTACCTACGAGCAGTACTTC
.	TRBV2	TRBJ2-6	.	CASSAQVGNVLTF	TGTGCCAGCAGTGCGCAGGTCGGCAACGTCCTGACTTTC